The present T cell receptor (beta chain) was sequenced within a study of cytomegalovirus exposure and HLA in healthy donors (dated by TCRdb to the late 2010s). For the wider study: In an earlier analysis of 550 to 750 of the donors, about 260 Gb of sequence data and 120 million or so unique TCR beta sequences from 180 million or so T cells were reported. An early release covering just under 650 HLA-typed donors comprised 250 to 350 gigabases of sequencing data and 85 million or so unique TCR sequences. The genetic ancestry cluster associated with self-reported Caucasian donors included approximately 85% of the roughly 400 genotyped donors. The study aimed to test whether cataloging public T cell receptors could reveal signatures of past pathogen exposure. The study profiled the T cell repertoires of around 700 subjects by immunosequencing and related them to cytomegalovirus serostatus. A separate validation cohort of 100 to 150 different subjects was used in addition to the roughly 670-subject first cohort. High-throughput TCR immunosequencing, statistical association of individual TCRs with disease status, and machine learning were combined to predict cytomegalovirus infection status. To study patterns of TCR occurrence, a later analysis re-analyzed previously published TCR beta repertoires from 650 to 750 donors and added high-resolution HLA genotyping. The later analysis used no new phenotypic data to find candidate immune exposures, relying instead on TCR beta sequences and their occurrence across donors. To decide whether each TCR beta V gene segment behaved as functional or pseudogenic, an earlier analysis of fewer than 750 of the donors relied on high-throughput TCR beta sequencing. Alongside the repertoire data, information on donor age, sex, ethnicity and CMV serostatus was compiled. A later genetic analysis took genome-wide SNP genotypes for about three fifths of the roughly 670 donors and used that subset as a discovery cohort. All discovery cohort repertoires had been generated using a single sequencing platform. HLA typing covered class I and class II loci at four-digit resolution. Typing coverage differed by locus: A, B, C, DRB1 and DQB1 were typed in about 629-630 donors, DQA1 in 522, DPA1 in some 600, and DPB1 in around 490. Because of strong linkage in the cohort, 4 to 6 DR-DQ haplotypes were treated as single units for association and clustering. Among 350 to 400 genotyped donors of the cohort, an average of around 240,000 unique TCR beta nucleotide sequences were sequenced per donor, roughly a sixth of them non-productive. Paper-wide results and their limitations: Most CMV-associated TCR beta chains appeared to be HLA-restricted in a later analysis, and the HLA associations seemed to be driven largely by CMV exposure. When HLA alleles, especially DR and DQ, strongly co-occurred, attributing TCR associations to individual alleles was difficult. According to a later analysis, parvovirus B19, influenza, CMV and Epstein-Barr virus appeared linked to several top co-occurrence clusters. Because HLA typing was unavailable for some donors at each locus, only the typed subset was used in association tests. Because counts were too low, around 17 rarely observed V segments, including chromosome 9 orphons, were left out of the earlier analysis of some 600 of the donors. Linkage disequilibrium might explain the correlated functional status among segregating V segments, but an unknown experimental factor could not be ruled out. Most TCR sequences were observed very rarely across donors, whereas some public TCRs were present in many individuals. A later analysis found that TCR association rates varied across HLA loci, with DRB1 alleles showing the most associated TCRs and HLA-C alleles the fewest. The authors suggested that the approach could potentially be generalized to other disease states and immunological phenotypes. In a later analysis, HLA-associated TCR beta chains showed more clonal expansion and lower generation probabilities than non-associated chains that were equally common. In the study, 150 to 200 TCR beta chains were listed as associated with cytomegalovirus. V-gene and J-gene trimming of TCR beta chains was associated with a missense DCLRE1C variant in a later genetic analysis, and the association was replicated in an independent cohort. For the cohort, immune exposure information was limited to CMV serostatus. In a later analysis, more than 15,000 TCR beta sequences were associated with specific HLA alleles at a false discovery rate of 0.05. In this cohort, only TCR beta chains were sequenced, and detectable features were limited by the absence of alpha or paired-chain data. Roughly uniform sequencing depth across donors was assumed in presence/absence analyses, although this assumption may not hold. A cluster of highly shared sequence variants was judged likely to be a technical artifact of the sequencing pipeline. The classifier was reported to diagnose cytomegalovirus status with high specificity and sensitivity in both the original and validation cohorts. A later genetic analysis reported fewer N-insertions in productive TCRs among donors in an Asian-associated ancestry cluster than the roughly 650-donor mean. Because the 87-base-pair reads could not distinguish some IMGT-functional V segments, including TRBV6-2 and TRBV6-3, those segments were excluded. A further reported finding was that TCR beta sequences accurately predicted the HLA-A and HLA-B alleles for most subjects in the first cohort. Broadly in line with IMGT annotations, most TCR beta V segments showed up in productive rearrangements about 90% or about 30% of the time in an earlier analysis of 587 of the donors. Three of the identified cytomegalovirus-associated TCR beta chains were confirmed in vitro to be specific for cytomegalovirus antigens.

This clone was picked up one time. The target of this receptor is not known. It has no much larger one-base neighbor in the sample; base qualities were not kept. The protocol used for the library was the immunoSEQ multiplex PCR assay. For the multiplex PCR, a mixture combining 60 forward primers for TCR Vbeta segments and 13 reverse primers for TCR Jbeta segments was used. The CDR3 region of rearranged TCR beta genes was amplified from genomic DNA by a multiplex PCR assay. The Illumina HiSeq System was used to sequence the amplified TCR beta libraries as 87-base-pair reads. Under the source paper's analysis protocol: Across the 640 or so repertoires, a later analysis counted tens of millions of unique TCR beta chains, roughly 11 million of which were shared by at least two donors. Raw reads were error-corrected and collapsed into unique sequences by a nearest-neighbor algorithm in which closely related sequences were merged to remove PCR and sequencing errors. V, D and J gene segments were assigned by aligning CDR3 sequences to IMGT reference sequences. For a sequence to be retained, at least a six-nucleotide match to both a V gene segment and a J gene segment was required. Rearrangements were called productive when the CDR3 lacked stop codons and stayed in frame with V and J; all others were non-productive. CDR3 was defined according to IMGT convention as the region running from the second conserved V-encoded cysteine to the conserved J-encoded phenylalanine. In an earlier analysis of just under 600 of the donors, sequences lacking an unambiguous match to a single V gene segment were excluded. An earlier analysis of 450 to 650 of the donors called V segments functional above 56.7% productive rearrangements and segregating when the between-donor standard deviation exceeded 5%. A statistical classification framework was built to diagnose cytomegalovirus status from the catalog of TCR beta chain sequences. In a later analysis, V and J genes were assigned by comparing TCR nucleotide sequences against IMGT/GENE-DB human TR gene sequences. Using the TCRdist pipeline, a later analysis assigned CDR3 sequences along with most-parsimonious VDJ recombination scenarios. In a later analysis, each TCR beta chain was defined by its CDR3 amino acid sequence together with its V-gene family, and reads lacking a unique V-gene family were excluded. As a way to deal with suspected cross-contamination and a sequencing artifact, a later analysis dropped 450 to 600 nucleotide sequences that were highly shared and had low generation probability. For each public chain, a later analysis derived a clonal expansion index from normalized ranks of inferred template counts within each repertoire. In a later analysis, generation probabilities were computed using a VDJ recombination model fitted to out-of-frame rearrangements, and the results were checked against IGoR. In a later analysis, TCR-TCR, TCR-HLA and TCR-CMV co-occurrence was scored with hypergeometric tests, and a repertoire-size bias correction was applied to TCR pairs. False discovery rates were estimated in a later analysis by permuting HLA or CMV assignments 20 times. In a later analysis, co-occurring TCRs were grouped using DBSCAN, and TCRdist sequence similarity was added for clustering within HLA-allele-positive subsets. Repertoires with fewer than 30,000 or more than 120,000 public chains were left out of co-occurrence clustering, as were a handful of repertoires with anomalous nucleotide sharing. TCRdb carries this immuneACCESS record with in-frame sequences only. Its versions omit some clonotypes, under half of them owing to an unresolved V gene in the studies checked, with the rest unexplained. V, J and clone size were drawn from that table, and D and trimming were deduced from the DNA. This sample is represented by 90,000 to 120,000 clones; 74% of them were singletons. Over 2.5% of the sample goes to the ten largest clones.

The cohort consisted of some 670 healthy bone marrow donors. At the time of sampling, every cohort member was nominally healthy, though immune exposures that went unrecorded were likely present. The donor was CMV seropositive and was included in the group of 250 to 300 seropositive cohort members. Every donor gave a peripheral blood sample, and the peripheral blood mononuclear cells from that sample were used for TCR beta sequencing. The Qiagen DNeasy Blood Extraction Kit was used to extract genomic DNA from the blood cell samples. The junction carries 23 bases between V and J, which are trimmed by 11 bases and 8 bases respectively. There are 14 amino acids in the CDR3, from cysteine to phenylalanine inclusive. Only the CDR3 part of the read is kept: 42 bases, read in frame from the first base. CDR1 and CDR2 (MNHEY, SMNVEV) derive from the germline V gene (reference sequence).

Source material: PBMCs. The clonotype was recovered from a man aged 50 or older in good health and CMV-seropositive. The V and J genes are TRBV27 and TRBJ2-3, and TRBD1 may be the D gene, going by 6 matching bases. The DNA reads TGTGCCCCACGAGCACAGGGTGCAGTGTTTACGCAGTATTTT. This encodes CAPRAQGAVFTQYF.